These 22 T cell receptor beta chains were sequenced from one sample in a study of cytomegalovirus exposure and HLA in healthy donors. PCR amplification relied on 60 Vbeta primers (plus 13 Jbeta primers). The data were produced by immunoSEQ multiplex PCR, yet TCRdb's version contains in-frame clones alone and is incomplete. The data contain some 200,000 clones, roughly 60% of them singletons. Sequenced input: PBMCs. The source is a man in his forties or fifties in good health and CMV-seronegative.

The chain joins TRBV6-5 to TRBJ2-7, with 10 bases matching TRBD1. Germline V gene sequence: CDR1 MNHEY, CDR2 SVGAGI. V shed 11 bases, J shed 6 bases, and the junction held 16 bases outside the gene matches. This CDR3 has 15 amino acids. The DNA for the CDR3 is TGTGCCGCCCGAAAACCCGGGACAGGGGTGGGCGAGCAGTACTTC. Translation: CAARKPGTGVGEQYF.

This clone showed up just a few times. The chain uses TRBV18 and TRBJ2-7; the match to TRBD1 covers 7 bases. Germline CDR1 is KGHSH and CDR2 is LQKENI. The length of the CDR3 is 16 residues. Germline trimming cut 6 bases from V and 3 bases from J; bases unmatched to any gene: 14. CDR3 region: CASSPVQVTGFYEQYF. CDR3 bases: TGTGCCAGCTCTCCAGTCCAGGTGACAGGGTTCTACGAGCAGTACTTC.

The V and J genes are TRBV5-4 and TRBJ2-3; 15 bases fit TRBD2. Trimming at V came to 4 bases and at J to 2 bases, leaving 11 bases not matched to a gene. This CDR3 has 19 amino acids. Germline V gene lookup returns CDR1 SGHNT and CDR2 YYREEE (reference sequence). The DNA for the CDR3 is TGTGCCAGCAGCCGGGGACTAGCGGGAGGCCTGGGGCCCACAGATACGCAGTATTTT. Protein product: CASSRGLAGGLGPTDTQYF.

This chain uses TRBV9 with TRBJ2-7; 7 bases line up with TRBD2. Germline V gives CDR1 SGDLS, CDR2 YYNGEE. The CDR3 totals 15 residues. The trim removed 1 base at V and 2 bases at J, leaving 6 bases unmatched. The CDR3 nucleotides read TGTGCCAGCAGCGTATCTGGGGGGGTTGCCTACGAGCAGTACTTC. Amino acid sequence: CASSVSGGVAYEQYF.

CDR3 DNA sequence: TGTGCCAGCGGGGGGATGAATGAAAAACTGTTTTTT. Translation gives CASGGMNEKLFF. The chain couples TRBV6-1 to TRBJ1-4, with D possibly matching TRBD1 (5 bases). CDR3 length: 12 amino acids. Germline CDR1 is MNHNS and CDR2 is SASEGT. The V end lost 8 bases, the J end lost 5 bases, and 9 bases lay between the germline ends.

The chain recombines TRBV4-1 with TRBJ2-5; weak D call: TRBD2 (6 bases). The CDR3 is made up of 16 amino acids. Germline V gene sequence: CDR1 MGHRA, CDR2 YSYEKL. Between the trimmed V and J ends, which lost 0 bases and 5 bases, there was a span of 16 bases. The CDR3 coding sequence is TGCGCCAGCAGCCAAGAAGGGCCGGGGGTGCGCGAGACCCAGTACTTC. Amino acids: CASSQEGPGVRETQYF.

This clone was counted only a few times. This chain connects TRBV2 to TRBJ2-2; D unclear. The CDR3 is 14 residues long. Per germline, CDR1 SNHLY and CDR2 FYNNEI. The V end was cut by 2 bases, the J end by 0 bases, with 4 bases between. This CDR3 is CASSETPNTGELFF. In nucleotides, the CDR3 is TGTGCCAGCAGTGAAACTCCGAACACCGGGGAGCTGTTTTTT.

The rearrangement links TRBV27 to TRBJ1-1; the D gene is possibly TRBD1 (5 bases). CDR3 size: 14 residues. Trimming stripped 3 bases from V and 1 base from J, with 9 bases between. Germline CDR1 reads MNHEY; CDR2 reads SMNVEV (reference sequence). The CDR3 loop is CASSFSGGNTEAFF. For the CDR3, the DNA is TGTGCCAGCAGTTTTAGCGGGGGGAACACTGAAGCTTTCTTT.

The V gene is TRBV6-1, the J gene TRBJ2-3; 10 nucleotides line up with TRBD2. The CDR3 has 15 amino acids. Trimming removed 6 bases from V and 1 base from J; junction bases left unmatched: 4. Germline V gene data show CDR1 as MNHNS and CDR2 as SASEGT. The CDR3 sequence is CASRSGLAGTDTQYF. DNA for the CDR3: TGTGCCAGCAGGTCCGGACTAGCGGGCACAGATACGCAGTATTTT.

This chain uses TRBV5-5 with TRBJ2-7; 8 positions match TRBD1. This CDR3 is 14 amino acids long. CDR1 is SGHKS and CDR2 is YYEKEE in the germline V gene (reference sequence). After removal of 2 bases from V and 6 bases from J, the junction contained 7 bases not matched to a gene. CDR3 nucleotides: TGTGCCAGCAGCTTCGGACAGGGCGGGTTCGAGCAGTACTTC. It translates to CASSFGQGGFEQYF.

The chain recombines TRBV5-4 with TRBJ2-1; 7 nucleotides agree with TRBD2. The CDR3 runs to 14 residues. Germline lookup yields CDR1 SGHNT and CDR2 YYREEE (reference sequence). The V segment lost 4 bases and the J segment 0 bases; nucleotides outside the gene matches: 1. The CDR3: CASSPGGSYNEQFF. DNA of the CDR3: TGTGCCAGCAGCCCGGGGGGCTCCTACAATGAGCAGTTCTTC.

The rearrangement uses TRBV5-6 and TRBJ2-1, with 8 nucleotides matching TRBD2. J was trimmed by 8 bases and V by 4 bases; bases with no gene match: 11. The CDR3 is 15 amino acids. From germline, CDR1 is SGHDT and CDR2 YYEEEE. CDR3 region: CASSPGLVKGDEQFF. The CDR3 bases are TGTGCCAGCAGCCCGGGACTAGTGAAAGGGGATGAGCAGTTCTTC.

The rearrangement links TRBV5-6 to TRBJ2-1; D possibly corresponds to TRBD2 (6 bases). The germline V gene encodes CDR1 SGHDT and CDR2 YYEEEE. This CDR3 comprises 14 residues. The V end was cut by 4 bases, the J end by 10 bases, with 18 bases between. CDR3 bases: TGTGCCAGCAGCGGGGGACTGTTAAACCGGGAGCAGTTCTTC. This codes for CASSGGLLNREQFF.

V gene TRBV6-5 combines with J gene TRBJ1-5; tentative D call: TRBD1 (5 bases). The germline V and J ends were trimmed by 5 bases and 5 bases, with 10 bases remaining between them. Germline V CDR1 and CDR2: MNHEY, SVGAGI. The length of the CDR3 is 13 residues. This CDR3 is CASSGAGDQPQHF. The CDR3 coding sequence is TGTGCCAGCAGTGGGGCAGGCGATCAGCCCCAGCATTTT.

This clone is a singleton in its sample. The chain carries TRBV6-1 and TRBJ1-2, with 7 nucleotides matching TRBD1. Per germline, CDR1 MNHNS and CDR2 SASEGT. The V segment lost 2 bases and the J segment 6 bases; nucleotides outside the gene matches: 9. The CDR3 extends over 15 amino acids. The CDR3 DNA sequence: TGTGCCAGCAGTGAAACAACAGGGGTGGCAAATGGCTACACCTTC. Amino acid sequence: CASSETTGVANGYTF.

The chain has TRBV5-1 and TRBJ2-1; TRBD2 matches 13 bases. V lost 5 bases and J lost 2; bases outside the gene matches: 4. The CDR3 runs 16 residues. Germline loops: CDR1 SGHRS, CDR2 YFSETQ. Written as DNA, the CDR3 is TGCGCCAGCAGACGGACTAGCGGGAGCACCTACAATGAGCAGTTCTTC. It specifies CASRRTSGSTYNEQFF.

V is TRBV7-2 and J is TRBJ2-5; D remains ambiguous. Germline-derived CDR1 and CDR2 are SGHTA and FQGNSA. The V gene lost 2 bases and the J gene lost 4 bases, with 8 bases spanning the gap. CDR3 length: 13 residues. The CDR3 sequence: CASSLMRGETQYF. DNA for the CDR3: TGTGCCAGCAGCTTAATGAGAGGAGAGACCCAGTACTTC.

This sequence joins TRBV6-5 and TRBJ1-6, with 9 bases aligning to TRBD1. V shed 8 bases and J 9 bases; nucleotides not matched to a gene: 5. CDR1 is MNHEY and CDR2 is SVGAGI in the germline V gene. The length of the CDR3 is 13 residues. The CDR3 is CASQDRGGSPLHF. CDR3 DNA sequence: TGTGCCAGCCAGGACAGGGGTGGTTCACCCCTCCACTTT.

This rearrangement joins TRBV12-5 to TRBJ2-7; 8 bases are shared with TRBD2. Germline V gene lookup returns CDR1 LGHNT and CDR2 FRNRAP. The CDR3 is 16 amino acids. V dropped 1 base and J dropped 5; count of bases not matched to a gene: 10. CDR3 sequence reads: CASGLGGTSFGDEQYF. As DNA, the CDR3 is TGTGCTAGTGGTTTGGGGGGGACTAGTTTCGGGGACGAGCAGTACTTC.

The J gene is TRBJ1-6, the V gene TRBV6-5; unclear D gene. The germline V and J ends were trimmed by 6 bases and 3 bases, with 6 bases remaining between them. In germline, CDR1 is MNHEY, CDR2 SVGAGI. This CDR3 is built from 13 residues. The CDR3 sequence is CASREVYNSPLHF. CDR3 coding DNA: TGTGCCAGCAGGGAGGTCTATAATTCACCCCTCCACTTT.

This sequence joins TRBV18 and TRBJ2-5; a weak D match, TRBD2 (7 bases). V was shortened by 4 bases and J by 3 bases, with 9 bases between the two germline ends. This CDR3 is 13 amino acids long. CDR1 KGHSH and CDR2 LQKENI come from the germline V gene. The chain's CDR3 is CASSRGGEETQYF. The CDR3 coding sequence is TGTGCCAGCTCACGAGGGGGGGAAGAGACCCAGTACTTC. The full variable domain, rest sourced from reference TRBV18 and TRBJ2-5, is NAGVMQNPRHLVRRRGQEARLRCSPMKGHSHVYWYRQLPEEGLKFMVYLQKENIIDESGMPKERFSAEFPKEGPSILRIQQVVRGDSAAYFCASSRGGEETQYFGPGTRLLVL.

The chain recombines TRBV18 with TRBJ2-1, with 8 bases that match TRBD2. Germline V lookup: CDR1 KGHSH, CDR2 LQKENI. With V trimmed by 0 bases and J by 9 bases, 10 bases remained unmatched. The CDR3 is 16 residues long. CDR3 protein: CASSPPGLGGRGEQFF. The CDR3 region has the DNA TGTGCCAGCTCACCACCGGGACTAGGGGGAAGGGGTGAGCAGTTCTTC.